Listed here is a single TCR beta chain. Its antigen remains unknown. The sample is drawn from a study of shared clonotypes between healthy human individuals. Germline V CDR1 and CDR2: SGHDT, YYEEEE. Between the trimmed V and J ends, which lost 1 base and 2 bases, there was a span of 12 bases. CDR3 length: 15 residues. Broader study findings: In the sorted subsets, rarefaction showed sequencing was incomplete despite large depth. In contrast to clonotypes shared by all four donors, non-shared clonotypes had lower generation probabilities. Shared across a few donors were roughly 5.3% of the naive CD4 clonotypes. Enrolling few donors narrowed the genetic and exposure-history diversity that was represented.

Repertoires were generated with immunoSEQ multiplex PCR, while TCRdb's copy carries only in-frame clones and drops some. The sample lists 950,000 to 1,300,000 clones, roughly 75% occurring once. The J gene is TRBJ2-5, the V gene TRBV5-6; D is tentatively TRBD1 or TRBD2 (5 bases each). The sample comprised memory CD4+ T cells sorted from blood. Subset meaning: CD45RA-negative fraction. This receptor was identified in a man aged 18 to 35 in good health. As DNA, the CDR3 is TGTGCCAGCAGCTTGTTGGGGCCGGGGCAAGAGACCCAGTACTTC. Its protein product is CASSLLGPGQETQYF.